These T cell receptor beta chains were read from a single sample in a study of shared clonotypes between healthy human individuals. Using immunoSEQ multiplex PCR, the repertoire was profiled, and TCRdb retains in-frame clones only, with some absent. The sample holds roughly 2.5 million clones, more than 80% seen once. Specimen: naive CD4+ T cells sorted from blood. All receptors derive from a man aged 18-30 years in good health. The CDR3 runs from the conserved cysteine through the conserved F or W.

CASSRQDDQPQHF | TRBJ1-5 | TRBV6-6
CASSQDGRQPQHF | TRBJ1-5 | TRBV9
CASSGPNSGYSGNTIYF | TRBJ1-3 | TRBV28
CASSPLAGAGNTIYF | TRBJ1-3 | TRBV5-6
CASSSPGLAGVNTGELFF | TRBJ2-2 | TRBV5-1
CASSSTGTGANVLTF | TRBJ2-6 | TRBV28
CASTPGQGETYEQYF | TRBJ2-7 | TRBV5-4
CASSLAGLNTEAFF | TRBJ1-1 | TRBV7-2
CASSPRDRAMNTEAFF | TRBJ1-1 | TRBV19
CAGIGFSGANVLTF | TRBJ2-6 | TRBV30
CASNLNGDNYGYTF | TRBJ1-2 | TRBV9
CASSNPTPKRNYGYTF | TRBJ1-2 | TRBV21-1
CASSDGVGVLPQYF | TRBJ2-5 | TRBV10-2
CASSSGTSTNEKLFF | TRBJ1-4 | TRBV11-2
CASSLLGADTKNIQYF | TRBJ2-4 | TRBV5-1
CASTQRADKNIQYF | TRBJ2-4 | TRBV7-2
CASSPRLGSTDTQYF | TRBJ2-3 | TRBV9
CASSPGASANEKLFF | TRBJ1-4 | TRBV18
CASSPWDRGHGYTF | TRBJ1-2 | TRBV18
CASSEQGTGEKLFF | TRBJ1-4 | TRBV6-5
CASSYQGTTGELFF | TRBJ2-2 | TRBV7-3
CASSQKWVRGTEAFF | TRBJ1-1 | TRBV6-4
CASSVGETAYSPLHF | TRBJ1-6 | TRBV9
CASSSRQGGGKKLFF | TRBJ1-4 | TRBV27
CASQPGQGFYNSPLHF | TRBJ1-6 | TRBV27
CASSVSLGNEKLFF | TRBJ1-4 | TRBV11-2
CASSLGAGQGVAFF | TRBJ1-1 | TRBV5-4
CASRKQGDKNIQYF | TRBJ2-4 | TRBV6-1
CASSFFSGSGAGELFF | TRBJ2-2 | TRBV7-2
CASKQESYEQYF | TRBJ2-7 | TRBV2
CASSLSRAGPVDF | TRBJ2-4 | TRBV27
CASSWGDSEAFF | TRBJ1-1 | TRBV6-6
CASTAFTGRQGSSEQYF | TRBJ2-7 | TRBV10-1
CASSSWGLAGEKEQFF | TRBJ2-1 | TRBV5-6
CASSGAGTGGTEAFF | TRBJ1-1 | TRBV28
CASSFSIIAKNIQYF | TRBJ2-4 | TRBV27
CASSKERGLDPRGYGYTF | TRBJ1-2 | TRBV21-1
CASSLLASGRDEQFF | TRBJ2-1 | TRBV5-1
CASSRPGQVYEQYF | TRBJ2-7 | TRBV4-1
CASRRGDPNSPLHF | TRBJ1-6 | TRBV6-5
CASSAMGPPIYNEQFF | TRBJ2-1 | TRBV2
CASSQGQGDQPQHF | TRBJ1-5 | TRBV18
CASTDTSTGELFF | TRBJ2-2 | TRBV10-1
CAWSASGYNQPQHF | TRBJ1-5 | TRBV30
CASSLDLAGATDTQYF | TRBJ2-3 | TRBV11-2
CASSGGQGSFLSGNTIYF | TRBJ1-3 | TRBV5-4